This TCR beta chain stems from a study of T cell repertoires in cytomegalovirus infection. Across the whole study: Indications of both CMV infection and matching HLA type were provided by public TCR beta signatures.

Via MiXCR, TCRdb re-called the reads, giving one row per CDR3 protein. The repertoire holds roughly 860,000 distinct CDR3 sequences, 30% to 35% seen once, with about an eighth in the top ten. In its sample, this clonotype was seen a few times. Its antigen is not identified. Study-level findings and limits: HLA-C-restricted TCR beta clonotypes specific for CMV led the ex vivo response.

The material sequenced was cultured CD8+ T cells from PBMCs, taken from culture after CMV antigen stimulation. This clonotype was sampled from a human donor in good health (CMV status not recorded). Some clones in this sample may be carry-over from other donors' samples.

The CDR3 DNA sequence: TGTGCCAGCAGGAGGGACGTCCGCACAGATACGCAGTATTTT. This translates into CASRRDVRTDTQYF. The rearrangement links TRBV7-9 to TRBJ2-3; D tentatively fits TRBD1 or TRBD2 (5 bases each). The V and J ends lost 6 bases and 1 base respectively, with 11 bases between them. Germline V gives CDR1 SEHNR, CDR2 FQNEAQ (reference sequence). This CDR3 comprises 14 residues.